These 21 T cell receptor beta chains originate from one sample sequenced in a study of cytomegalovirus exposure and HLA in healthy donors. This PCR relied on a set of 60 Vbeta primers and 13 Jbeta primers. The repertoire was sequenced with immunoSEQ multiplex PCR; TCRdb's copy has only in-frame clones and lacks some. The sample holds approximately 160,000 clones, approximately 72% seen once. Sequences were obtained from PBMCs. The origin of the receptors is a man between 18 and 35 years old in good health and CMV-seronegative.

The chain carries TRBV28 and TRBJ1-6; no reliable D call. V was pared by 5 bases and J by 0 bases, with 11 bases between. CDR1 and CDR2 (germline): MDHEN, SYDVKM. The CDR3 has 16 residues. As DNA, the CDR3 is TGTGCCAGCAGTCTCGTTGGGAGCTCCTATAATTCACCCCTCCACTTT. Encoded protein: CASSLVGSSYNSPLHF.

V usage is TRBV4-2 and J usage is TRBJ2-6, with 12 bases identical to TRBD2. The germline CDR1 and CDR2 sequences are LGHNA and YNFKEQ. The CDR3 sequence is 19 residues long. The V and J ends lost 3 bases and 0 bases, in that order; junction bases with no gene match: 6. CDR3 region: CASSHYGLAGSSGANVLTF. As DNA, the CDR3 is TGTGCCAGCAGCCATTACGGACTAGCGGGGTCCTCTGGGGCCAACGTCCTGACTTTC.

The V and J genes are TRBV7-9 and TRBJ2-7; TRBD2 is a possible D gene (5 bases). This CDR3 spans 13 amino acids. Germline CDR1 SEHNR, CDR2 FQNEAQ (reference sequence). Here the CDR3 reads CSSDDGDSYEQYF. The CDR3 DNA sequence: TGTTCCTCCGATGACGGGGACTCCTACGAGCAGTACTTC.

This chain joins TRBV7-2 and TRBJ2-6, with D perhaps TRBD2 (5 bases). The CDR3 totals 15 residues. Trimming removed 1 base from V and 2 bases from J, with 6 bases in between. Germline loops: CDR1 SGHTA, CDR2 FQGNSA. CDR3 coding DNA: TGTGCCAGCAGCTTAGAGGGAGCTGGGGCCAACGTCCTGACTTTC. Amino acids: CASSLEGAGANVLTF. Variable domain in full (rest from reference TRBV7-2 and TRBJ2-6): GAGVSQSPSNKVTEKGKDVELRCDPISGHTALYWYRQSLGQGLEFLIYFQGNSAPDKSGLPSDRFSAERTGGSVSTLTIQRTQQEDSAVYLCASSLEGAGANVLTFGAGSRLTVL.

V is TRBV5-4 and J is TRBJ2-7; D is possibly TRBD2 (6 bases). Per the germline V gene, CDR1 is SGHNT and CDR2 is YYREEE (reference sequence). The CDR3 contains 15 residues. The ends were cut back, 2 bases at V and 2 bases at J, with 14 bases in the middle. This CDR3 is CASSLGGRGAYEQYF. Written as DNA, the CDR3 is TGTGCCAGCAGCTTAGGAGGGCGGGGAGCCTACGAGCAGTACTTC.

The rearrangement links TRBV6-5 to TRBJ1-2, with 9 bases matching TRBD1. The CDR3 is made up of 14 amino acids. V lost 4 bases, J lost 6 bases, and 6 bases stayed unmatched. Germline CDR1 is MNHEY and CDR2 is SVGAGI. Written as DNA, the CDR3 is TGTGCCAGCAGTTTACAGGGGGCTGGGGATGGCTACACCTTC. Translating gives CASSLQGAGDGYTF.

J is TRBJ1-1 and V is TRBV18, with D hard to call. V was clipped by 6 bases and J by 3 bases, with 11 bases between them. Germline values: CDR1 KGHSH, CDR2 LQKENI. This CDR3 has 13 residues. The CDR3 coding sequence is TGTGCCAGCTCGCCGATAGAGGACACTGAAGCTTTCTTT. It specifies CASSPIEDTEAFF.

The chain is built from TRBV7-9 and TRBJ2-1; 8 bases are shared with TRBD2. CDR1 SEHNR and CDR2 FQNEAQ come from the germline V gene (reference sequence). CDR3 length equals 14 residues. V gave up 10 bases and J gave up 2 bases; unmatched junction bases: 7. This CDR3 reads CAIGGGGAYNEQFF. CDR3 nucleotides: TGTGCCATCGGGGGGGGAGGGGCCTACAATGAGCAGTTCTTC. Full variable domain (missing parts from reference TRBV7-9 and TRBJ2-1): DTGVSQNPRHKITKRGQNVTFRCDPISEHNRLYWYRQTLGQGPEFLTYFQNEAQLEKSRLLSDRFSAERPKGSFSTLEIQRTEQGDSAMYLCAIGGGGAYNEQFFGPGTRLTVL.

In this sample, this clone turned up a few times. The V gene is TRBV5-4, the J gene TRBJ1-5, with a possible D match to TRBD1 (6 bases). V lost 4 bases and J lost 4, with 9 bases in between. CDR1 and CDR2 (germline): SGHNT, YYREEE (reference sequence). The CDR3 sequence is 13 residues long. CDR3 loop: CASSKGQNQPQHF. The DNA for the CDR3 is TGTGCCAGCAGCAAAGGACAGAATCAGCCCCAGCATTTT.

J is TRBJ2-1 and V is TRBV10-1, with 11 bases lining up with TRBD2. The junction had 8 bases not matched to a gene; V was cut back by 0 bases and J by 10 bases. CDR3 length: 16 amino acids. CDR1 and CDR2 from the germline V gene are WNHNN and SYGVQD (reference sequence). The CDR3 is CASSESNTSGSEEQFF. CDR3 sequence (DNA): TGCGCCAGCAGTGAGTCGAATACTAGCGGGAGTGAGGAGCAGTTCTTC.

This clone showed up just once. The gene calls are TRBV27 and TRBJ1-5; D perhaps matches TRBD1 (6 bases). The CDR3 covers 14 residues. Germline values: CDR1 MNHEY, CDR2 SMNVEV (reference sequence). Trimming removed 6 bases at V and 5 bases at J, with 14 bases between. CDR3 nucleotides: TGTGCCAGCAGGCTACAGGGATCGGATCAGCCCCAGCATTTT. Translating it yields CASRLQGSDQPQHF.

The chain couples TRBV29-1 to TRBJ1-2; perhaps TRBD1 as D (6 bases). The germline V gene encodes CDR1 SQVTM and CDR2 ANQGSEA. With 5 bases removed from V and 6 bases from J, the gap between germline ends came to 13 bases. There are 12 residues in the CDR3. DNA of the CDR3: TGCAGCGTTTTTGGGGGCGCAAATGGCTACACCTTC. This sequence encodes CSVFGGANGYTF. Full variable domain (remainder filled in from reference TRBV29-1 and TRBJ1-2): SAVISQKPSRDICQRGTSLTIQCQVDSQVTMMFWYRQQPGQSLTLIATANQGSEATYESGFVIDKFPISRPNLTFSTLTVSNMSPEDSSIYLCSVFGGANGYTFGSGTRLTVV.

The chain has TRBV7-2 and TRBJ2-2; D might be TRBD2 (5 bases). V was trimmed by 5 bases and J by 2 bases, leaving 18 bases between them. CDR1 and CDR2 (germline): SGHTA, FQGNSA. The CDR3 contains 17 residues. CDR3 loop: CASSLDSPLANTGELFF. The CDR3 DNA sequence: TGTGCCAGCAGCCTGGACTCCCCCTTGGCAAACACCGGGGAGCTGTTTTTT. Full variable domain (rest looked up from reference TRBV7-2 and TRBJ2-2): GAGVSQSPSNKVTEKGKDVELRCDPISGHTALYWYRQSLGQGLEFLIYFQGNSAPDKSGLPSDRFSAERTGGSVSTLTIQRTQQEDSAVYLCASSLDSPLANTGELFFGEGSRLTVL.

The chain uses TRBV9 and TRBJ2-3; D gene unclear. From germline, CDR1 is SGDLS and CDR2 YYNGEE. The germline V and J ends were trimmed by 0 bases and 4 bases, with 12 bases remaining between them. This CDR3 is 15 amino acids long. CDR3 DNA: TGTGCCAGCAGCGTAGGTGGCGGCTGGGCAGATACGCAGTATTTT. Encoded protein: CASSVGGGWADTQYF.

As DNA, the CDR3 is TGCGCCAGCAGCTTTTCTGGGTCAGGGGGGATGAACACTGAAGCTTTCTTT. Translating gives CASSFSGSGGMNTEAFF. This chain joins TRBV5-1 and TRBJ1-1; 7 bases fit TRBD1. The V segment lost 2 bases and the J segment 0 bases; nucleotides outside the gene matches: 10. The CDR3 has 17 amino acids. Germline loops: CDR1 SGHRS, CDR2 YFSETQ.

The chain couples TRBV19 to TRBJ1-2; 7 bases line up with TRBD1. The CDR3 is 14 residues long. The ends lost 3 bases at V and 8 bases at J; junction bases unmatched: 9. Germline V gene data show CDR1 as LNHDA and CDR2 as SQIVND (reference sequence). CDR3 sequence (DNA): TGTGCCAGTAGTATTTCGGCAGGGGGAGAAGGCTACACCTTC. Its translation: CASSISAGGEGYTF.

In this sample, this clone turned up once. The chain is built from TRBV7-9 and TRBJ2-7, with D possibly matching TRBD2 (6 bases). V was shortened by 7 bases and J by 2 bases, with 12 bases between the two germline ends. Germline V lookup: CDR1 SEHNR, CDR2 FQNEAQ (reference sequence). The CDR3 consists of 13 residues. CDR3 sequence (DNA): TGTGCCAGCACCCCCTCGGGGGCCTACGAGCAGTACTTC. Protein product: CASTPSGAYEQYF.

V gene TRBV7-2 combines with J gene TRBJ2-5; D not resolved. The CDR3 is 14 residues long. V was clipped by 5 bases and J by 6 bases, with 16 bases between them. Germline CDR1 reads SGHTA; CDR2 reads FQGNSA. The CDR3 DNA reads TGTGCCAGCAGCGCACAACGACAAGGAAAGACCCAGTACTTC. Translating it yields CASSAQRQGKTQYF. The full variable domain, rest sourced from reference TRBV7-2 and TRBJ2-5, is GAGVSQSPSNKVTEKGKDVELRCDPISGHTALYWYRQSLGQGLEFLIYFQGNSAPDKSGLPSDRFSAERTGGSVSTLTIQRTQQEDSAVYLCASSAQRQGKTQYFGPGTRLLVL.

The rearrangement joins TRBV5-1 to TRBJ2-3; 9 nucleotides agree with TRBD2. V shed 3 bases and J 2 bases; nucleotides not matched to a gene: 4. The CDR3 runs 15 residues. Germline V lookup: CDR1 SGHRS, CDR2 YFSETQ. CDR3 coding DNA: TGCGCCAGCAGCTCCGGGACTAGCCTCACAGATACGCAGTATTTT. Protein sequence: CASSSGTSLTDTQYF.

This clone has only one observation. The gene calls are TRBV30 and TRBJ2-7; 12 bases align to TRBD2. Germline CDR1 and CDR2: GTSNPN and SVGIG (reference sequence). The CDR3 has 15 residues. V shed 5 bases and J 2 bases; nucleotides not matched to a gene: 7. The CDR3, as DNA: TGTGCCTGGGCTAGCGGGAGGGCTAACCCCTACGAGCAGTACTTC. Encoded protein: CAWASGRANPYEQYF.

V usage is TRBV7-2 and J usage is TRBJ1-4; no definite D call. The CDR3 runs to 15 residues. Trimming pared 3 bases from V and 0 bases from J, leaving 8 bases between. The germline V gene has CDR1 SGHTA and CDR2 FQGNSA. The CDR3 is CASSFTASTNEKLFF. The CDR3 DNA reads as TGTGCCAGCAGCTTTACAGCTTCAACTAATGAAAAACTGTTTTTT.